This T cell receptor (beta chain) is drawn from a study of cytotoxic CD8 clonotypes in ibrutinib-treated CLL. The V end was cut by 3 bases, the J end by 5 bases, with 19 bases between. CDR3 size: 16 residues. Germline V gene sequence: CDR1 MNHEY, CDR2 SMNVEV (reference sequence). Investigators sought sequencing depths of between 1 in 200,000 and 1 in 1 million T cells. Libraries were prepared by immunoSEQ multiplex PCR; TCRdb keeps only in-frame clonotypes and omits some of them. The sample yields 30,000 or so clones, about 80% seen once. Material: PBMCs, obtained after 36 months of ibrutinib treatment. The TCR originated in a human donor with chronic lymphocytic leukemia. The chain couples TRBV27 to TRBJ2-5, with a weak D call TRBD2 (7 bases). The CDR3 bases are TGTGCCAGCAGTTTTGGCGCGGGGGCATCCCGGGAGACCCAGTACTTC. This codes for CASSFGAGASRETQYF.